This T cell receptor (beta chain) stems from a study of OX40 agonist ivuxolimab in advanced cancers. Whole-study context: Ivuxolimab is an agonistic anti-OX40 (CD134) antibody, and patients were treated with it. Every patient in dose escalation had hepatocellular carcinoma, melanoma, renal cell or head and neck cancer. Patients got intravenous ivuxolimab at 0.01 to 10 mg/kg every 2 weeks.

Comments on this clone: Its antigen is not known.

Study-wide results and caveats: At 0.1 to 3.0 mg/kg and by week 6, CD4+ and CD8+ T cells in the blood had expanded clonally.

CDR3 size: 11 residues. Germline V lookup: CDR1 GTSNPN, CDR2 SVGIG (reference sequence). The V end lost 4 bases, the J end lost 4 bases, and 7 bases lay between the germline ends. TCRdb's table, derived via immunoSEQ multiplex PCR, lists solely in-frame clones and lacks some. Of over 50,000 clones listed, more than 85% were seen once; the top ten hold just over 1.4%. The specimen comprised CD4+ or CD8+ T cells sorted from blood, sampled in a trial of the OX40 agonist ivuxolimab. The V call is TRBV30, the J call TRBJ1-1; D not resolved. The TCR comes from an adult with an advanced solid tumor such as melanoma, head and neck, liver or kidney cancer. The CDR3 region is CAWKRLTEAFF. The CDR3 nucleotides are TGTGCCTGGAAGAGGCTCACTGAAGCTTTCTTT.